The source of this T cell receptor (beta chain) is a study of regulatory T cells in long-lasting Graves disease. This clonotype has at least ten counts. The target antigen is unknown. Time point in this sample: newly diagnosed GD, antithyroid drugs for less than 3 months. The TCR library was made from RNA extracted from PBMCs. Study-level results: Newly diagnosed patients shared 850 to 1,000 public clonotypes; persistent patients shared some 2,600.

Library construction for TCR beta used iRepertoire HTBI primers and Arm-PCR of CDR3 regions. One entry per CDR3 protein results from TCRdb running MiXCR on the multiplex PCR reads. The table shows approximately 540,000 distinct CDR3 sequences, with more than 10% occurring only once. This sample also belongs to another study, concerning T cells in Graves' hyperthyroidism and ophthalmopathy. As reported in that work: A patient was excluded if there was uncontrolled infection, other autoimmune disease, pregnancy or lactation.

Specimen: peripheral blood mononuclear cells (PBMCs), collected at new diagnosis, from a patient treated with antithyroid drugs. The clonotype was recovered from a woman in her twenties or thirties with Graves disease.

The CDR3 coding sequence is TGTGCCAGCAGCACTGGTCCCAACACTGAAGCTTTCTTT. As protein: CASSTGPNTEAFF. V is TRBV7-2 and J is TRBJ1-1; no definite D call. Germline CDR1 SGHTA, CDR2 FQGNSA. The CDR3 has 13 amino acids. Trimming cost V 5 bases and J 2 bases, with 9 bases left between them.